Listed below are T cell receptor beta chains from one sample, sequenced in a study of T cell repertoires in cytomegalovirus infection. A single record per CDR3 protein comes from TCRdb applying MiXCR to the reads. The repertoire holds about 920,000 distinct CDR3 sequences, with approximately 32% as singletons. No cognate antigen is known for these TCRs. The sample consisted of cultured CD8+ T cells from PBMCs, taken from culture after CMV antigen stimulation. These receptors were taken from a human donor in good health (CMV status not recorded). Some clones in this sample may be carry-over from other donors' samples. CDR3s include the opening cysteine and the closing phenylalanine or tryptophan. The D gene is left open where the match is weak. Clone size is not always given. Where it is, it says once, few, many or a class for expanded clones.

length: 13; D: .; V: TRBV14; J: TRBJ1-1; size: few; CDR3: CASSQVKNTEAFF; DNA: TGTGCCAGCAGCCAAGTTAAGAACACTGAAGCTTTCTTT
length: 14; D: .; V: TRBV5-1; J: TRBJ1-1; size: once; CDR3: CASSGGILDTEAFF; DNA: TGCGCCAGCAGCGGAGGGATTTTAGACACTGAAGCTTTCTTT
length: 12; D: .; V: TRBV15; J: TRBJ1-1; size: .; CDR3: CATSPVNTEAFF; DNA: TGTGCCACCAGCCCGGTGAACACTGAAGCTTTCTTT
length: 16; D: .; V: TRBV7-6; J: TRBJ1-2; size: many; CDR3: CASSPLQGDLNYGYTF; DNA: TGTGCCAGCAGCCCGCTACAGGGTGACTTGAACTATGGCTACACCTTC
length: 14; D: .; V: TRBV2; J: TRBJ1-1; size: few; CDR3: CASSDGGLGTEAFF; DNA: TGTGCCAGCAGTGATGGGGGGCTAGGCACTGAAGCCTTCTTT
length: 18; D: .; V: TRBV7-7; J: TRBJ2-1; size: .; CDR3: CASSLGAEGYPPYNEQFF; DNA: TGTGCTAGCAGCTTAGGGGCCGAGGGGTACCCCCCCTACAATGAGCAGTTCTTC
length: 19; D: TRBD2; V: TRBV4-2; J: TRBJ2-1; size: .; CDR3: CASSHRGLAGALPYNEQFF; DNA: TGTGCCAGCAGCCACCGCGGACTAGCGGGGGCCCTGCCCTACAATGAGCAGTTCTTC
length: 15; D: TRBD1; V: TRBV10-3; J: TRBJ2-1; size: .; CDR3: CAISEFKGAGNEQFF; DNA: TGTGCCATCAGTGAGTTTAAGGGGGCTGGGAATGAGCAGTTCTTC
length: 21; D: .; V: TRBV7-9; J: TRBJ2-7; size: .; CDR3: CASSQGGYNPYPSTLTYEQYF; DNA: TGTGCCAGCAGCCAGGGGGGCTACAACCCCTATCCCTCAACCCTTACCTACGAGCAGTACTTC
length: 14; D: .; V: TRBV19; J: TRBJ2-5; size: few; CDR3: CASSMGGQMETQYF; DNA: TGTGCCAGTAGTATGGGTGGACAGATGGAGACCCAGTACTTC
length: 17; D: .; V: TRBV11-2; J: TRBJ1-3; size: .; CDR3: CASSSGGATSSGNTIYF; DNA: TGTGCCAGCAGCTCCGGGGGGGCGACAAGCTCTGGAAACACCATATATTTT
length: 15; D: .; V: TRBV4-1; J: TRBJ2-7; size: .; CDR3: CASSQGGRREDEQYF; DNA: TGCGCCAGCAGCCAAGGGGGGAGACGGGAAGACGAGCAGTACTTC
length: 16; D: TRBD2; V: TRBV13; J: TRBJ2-1; size: .; CDR3: CASSTASGGAYNEQFF; DNA: TGTGCCAGCAGCACCGCTAGCGGGGGGGCCTACAATGAGCAGTTCTTC
length: 14; D: .; V: TRBV7-6; J: TRBJ1-2; size: .; CDR3: CASSPPGPFYGYTF; DNA: TGTGCCAGCAGCCCACCGGGCCCATTCTATGGCTACACCTTC
length: 17; D: .; V: TRBV6-5; J: TRBJ1-4; size: few; CDR3: CASSRPAAGATNEKLFF; DNA: TGTGCCAGCAGTCGACCCGCGGCGGGGGCAACTAATGAAAAACTGTTTTTT
length: 14; D: TRBD2; V: TRBV11-2; J: TRBJ2-1; size: .; CDR3: CASSLELAGNEQFF; DNA: TGTGCCAGCAGCCTGGAACTAGCGGGGAATGAGCAGTTCTTC
length: 11; D: TRBD1; V: TRBV27; J: TRBJ1-2; size: few; CDR3: CASLDRDGYTF; DNA: TGTGCCAGTCTGGACAGGGATGGCTACACCTTC
length: 13; D: TRBD1; V: TRBV24-1; J: TRBJ2-7; size: few; CDR3: CATSSRDRDEQYF; DNA: TGTGCCACCAGCAGCCGGGACAGGGACGAGCAGTACTTC
length: 16; D: TRBD1; V: TRBV7-6; J: TRBJ2-3; size: many; CDR3: CASSLGSGGPADTQYF; DNA: TGTGCCAGCAGCTTAGGCTCAGGGGGCCCGGCAGATACGCAGTATTTT
length: 13; D: .; V: TRBV7-6; J: TRBJ2-1; size: .; CDR3: CASSLAYYNEQFF; DNA: TGTGCCAGCAGCTTGGCCTATTACAATGAGCAGTTCTTC
length: 18; D: .; V: TRBV7-9; J: TRBJ2-6; size: few; CDR3: CASSPPQSGSSGANVLTF; DNA: TGTGCCAGCAGCCCGCCCCAGTCGGGGAGCTCTGGGGCCAACGTCCTGACTTTC
length: 15; D: .; V: TRBV7-2; J: TRBJ1-6; size: many; CDR3: CASSPPDSLNSPLHF; DNA: TGTGCCAGCAGCCCACCCGACAGTCTTAATTCACCCCTCCACTTT
length: 13; D: .; V: TRBV28; J: TRBJ1-2; size: few; CDR3: CASSTLGLYGYTF; DNA: TGTGCCAGCAGTACCCTAGGCCTCTATGGCTACACCTTC
length: 14; D: TRBD2; V: TRBV7-9; J: TRBJ2-3; size: .; CDR3: CASSLPAGRDTQYF; DNA: TGTGCCAGCAGCTTACCAGCGGGAAGGGATACGCAGTATTTT
length: 12; D: .; V: TRBV19; J: TRBJ2-5; size: few; CDR3: CASKDFQETQYF; DNA: TGTGCCAGTAAGGACTTTCAGGAGACCCAGTACTTC
length: 13; D: TRBD1; V: TRBV6-6; J: TRBJ2-1; size: .; CDR3: CASSKGQYNEQFF; DNA: TGTGCCAGCAGTAAGGGACAGTACAATGAGCAATTCTTC
length: 15; D: .; V: TRBV11-1; J: TRBJ1-1; size: few; CDR3: CASSLQRGSFLRAFF; DNA: TGTGCCAGCAGCTTACAGCGGGGAAGTTTTCTACGAGCTTTCTTT